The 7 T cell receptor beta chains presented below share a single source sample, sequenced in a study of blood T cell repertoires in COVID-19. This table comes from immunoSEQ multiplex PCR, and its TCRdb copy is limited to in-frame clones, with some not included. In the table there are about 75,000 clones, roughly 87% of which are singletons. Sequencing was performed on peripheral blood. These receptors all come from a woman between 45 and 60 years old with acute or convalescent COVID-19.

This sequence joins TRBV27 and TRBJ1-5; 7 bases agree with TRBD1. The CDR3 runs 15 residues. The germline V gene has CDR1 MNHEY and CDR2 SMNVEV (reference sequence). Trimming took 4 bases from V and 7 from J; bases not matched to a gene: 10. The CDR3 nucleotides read TGTGCCAGCAGTTCATACAGGGGCGGACAACAGCCCCAGCATTTT. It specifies CASSSYRGGQQPQHF.

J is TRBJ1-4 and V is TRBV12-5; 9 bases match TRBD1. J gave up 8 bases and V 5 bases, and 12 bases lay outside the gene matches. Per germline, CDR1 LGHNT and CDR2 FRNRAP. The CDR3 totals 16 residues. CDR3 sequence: CASGPGWTGQGEKLFF. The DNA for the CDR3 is TGTGCTAGTGGTCCGGGATGGACAGGACAGGGGGAAAAACTGTTTTTT.

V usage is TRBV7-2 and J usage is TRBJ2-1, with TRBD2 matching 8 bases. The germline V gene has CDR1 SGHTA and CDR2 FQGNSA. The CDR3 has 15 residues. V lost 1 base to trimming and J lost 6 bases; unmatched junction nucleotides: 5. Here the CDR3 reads CASSLGGSGTNEQFF. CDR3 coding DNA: TGTGCCAGCAGCTTAGGGGGTAGCGGGACCAATGAGCAGTTCTTC.

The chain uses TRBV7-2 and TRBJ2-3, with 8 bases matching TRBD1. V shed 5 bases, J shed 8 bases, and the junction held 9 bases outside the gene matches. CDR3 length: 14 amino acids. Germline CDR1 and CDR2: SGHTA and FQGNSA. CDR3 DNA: TGTGCCAGCAGCCGCGACAGGGGAGCAGCTACGCAGTATTTT. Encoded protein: CASSRDRGAATQYF.

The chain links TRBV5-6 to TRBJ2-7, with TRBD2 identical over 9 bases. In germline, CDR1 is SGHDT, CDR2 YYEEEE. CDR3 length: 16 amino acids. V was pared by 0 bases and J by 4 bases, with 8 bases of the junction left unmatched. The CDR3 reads CASSLGVAGALYEQYF. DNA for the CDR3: TGTGCCAGCAGCTTGGGAGTAGCGGGAGCCTTGTACGAGCAGTACTTC.

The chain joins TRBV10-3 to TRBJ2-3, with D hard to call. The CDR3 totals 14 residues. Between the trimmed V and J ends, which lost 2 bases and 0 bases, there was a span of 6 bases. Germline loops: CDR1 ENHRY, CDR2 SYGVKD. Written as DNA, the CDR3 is TGTGCCATCAGTGAGCAGGATAGCACAGATACGCAGTATTTT. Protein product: CAISEQDSTDTQYF.

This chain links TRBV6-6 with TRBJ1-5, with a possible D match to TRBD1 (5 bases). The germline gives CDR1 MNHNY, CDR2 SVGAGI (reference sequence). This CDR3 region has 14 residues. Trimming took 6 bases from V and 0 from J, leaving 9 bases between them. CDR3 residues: CASSLTDSNQPQHF. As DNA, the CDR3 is TGTGCCAGCAGCTTGACAGATAGCAATCAGCCCCAGCATTTT.